The sequence of this T cell receptor beta chain was determined in a study of blood T cells in healthy people across ages. Study-level findings and limits: Unsorted PBMC material precluded a definitive naive versus antigen-experienced comparison.

On this clonotype itself: Antigen: not known. This sequence may be a read error, since a much larger clone differs from it by one base.

Trimming took 4 bases from V and 6 from J; bases not matched to a gene: 11. CDR3 length: 16 residues. The V gene's germline CDR1 is MNHNS and CDR2 SASEGT. PCR was performed a second time for about 6 to 12 cycles using a sample-barcoded 5' primer and a J-beta primer mix. TCRdb re-called the 5' RACE reads through MiXCR, storing one row per CDR3 protein. The data show some 790,000 distinct CDR3 sequences, about 28% seen once. The TCR was taken from a woman of 80 years or more in good health. This chain connects TRBV6-1 to TRBJ2-1, with TRBD1 matching over 8 bases. The sequencing input was blood. The CDR3 here is CASSVQGARGCNEQFF. The CDR3 nucleotides read TGTGCCAGCAGTGTCCAGGGGGCGAGAGGCTGCAATGAGCAGTTCTTC.